This entry features one T cell receptor beta chain sequence. The record originates from a study of blood T cells in healthy people across ages. Germline V gene data show CDR1 as LGHDT and CDR2 as YNNKEL (reference sequence). V was shortened by 4 bases and J by 0 bases, with 12 bases between the two germline ends. This CDR3 has 15 amino acids. The use of a sample-barcoded 5' primer and a J-beta primer mix characterized a second PCR of roughly 7 to 11 cycles. A single record per CDR3 protein comes from TCRdb applying MiXCR to the 5' RACE reads. The sample has over a million distinct CDR3 sequences, under 30% seen once. The same data also contributed to another study, on T cells of mothers and their children.

The chain combines TRBV3-1 with TRBJ1-1; D perhaps matches TRBD1 (5 bases). The sample comprised blood. The sequence derives from a girl aged 2 to 10 in good health. CDR3 sequence: CASSPGEGVNTEAFF. CDR3 bases: TGTGCCAGCAGCCCGGGGGAGGGAGTGAACACTGAAGCTTTCTTT.